The present entry profiles one T cell receptor beta chain with its context. Its antigen is not known. This entry is derived from a study of response to subunit inactivated influenza vaccine. The trim removed 2 bases at V and 4 bases at J, leaving 8 bases unmatched. Germline assignment: CDR1 LGHNA and CDR2 YNFKEQ. The CDR3 sequence is 16 residues long. Using its own MiXCR run on the RT-PCR reads, TCRdb lists one record per CDR3 protein. The sample has around 480,000 distinct CDR3 sequences, approximately 15% seen once. Study observations and caveats: Authors suggested seasonal influenza vaccinations each recruit few new T cells.

Sample: CD4+ T cells sorted from PBMCs, taken less than 25 months after vaccination. The chain combines TRBV4-2 with TRBJ2-4; TRBD1 matches 7 bases. The clonotype originates from a man aged 50 to 75 who received an inactivated influenza vaccine. As DNA, the CDR3 is TGTGCCAGCAGCCAAACTTCGCCGGGACAGAAAAACATTCAGTACTTC. It is translated as CASSQTSPGQKNIQYF.